This T cell receptor beta chain was identified in a study of graft-versus-host responses after intestinal transplantation. Study-level information: All recipients were given anti-thymocyte globulin induction, and tacrolimus and steroids were then administered for about three years. Whole-study results and caveats: Recipient-marrow GvH clones were detected, some having first appeared in ileum or blood. Some patients had graft-donor T cell macrochimerism. In their allografts, the ratios of graft-versus-host to host-versus-graft T cell clones were high.

Produced via immunoSEQ multiplex PCR; TCRdb's table is partial and in-frame only. This table holds 85,000 to 100,000 clones, 92% found once. In the case of this clone: What it binds is unknown.

The origin of this receptor is a human donor who received an intestinal transplant. Here the sequenced sample was unstimulated CD4+ T cells sorted from spleen or lymph node cells, taken before intestinal transplant.

The CDR3 is CASSPRAGGYEQYF. The CDR3, as DNA: TGTGCCAGCTCACCCCGTGCGGGGGGTTACGAGCAGTACTTC. The V and J genes are TRBV18 and TRBJ2-7; 8 bases are a match to TRBD2. From germline, CDR1 is KGHSH and CDR2 LQKENI. V was clipped by 3 bases and J by 4 bases; unmatched bases: 5. This CDR3 spans 14 amino acids.